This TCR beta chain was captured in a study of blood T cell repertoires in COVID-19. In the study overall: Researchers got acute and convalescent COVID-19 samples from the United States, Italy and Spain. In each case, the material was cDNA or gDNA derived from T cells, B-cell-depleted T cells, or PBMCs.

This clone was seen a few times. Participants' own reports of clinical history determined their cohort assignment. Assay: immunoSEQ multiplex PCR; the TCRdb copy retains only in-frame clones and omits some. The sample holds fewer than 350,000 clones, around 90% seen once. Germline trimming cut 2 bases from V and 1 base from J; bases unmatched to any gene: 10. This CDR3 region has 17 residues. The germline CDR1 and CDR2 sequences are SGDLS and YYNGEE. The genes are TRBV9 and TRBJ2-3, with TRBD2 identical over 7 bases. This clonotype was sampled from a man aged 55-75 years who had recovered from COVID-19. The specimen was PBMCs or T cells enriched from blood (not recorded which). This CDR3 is CASSVVGGRGGTDTQYF. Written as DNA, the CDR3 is TGTGCCAGCAGCGTGGTTGGCGGGAGAGGTGGCACAGATACGCAGTATTTT.